This T cell receptor beta chain appears in the sequencing data of a study of blood T cell repertoires in COVID-19. Study summary: Italy, Spain and the United States were the sources of the convalescent and acute COVID-19 samples.

In the original workflow: Reference gene primer amplification gave nucleated cell count estimates. The data were produced by immunoSEQ multiplex PCR, yet TCRdb's version contains in-frame clones alone and is incomplete. That table is the source of V, J and clone size, and D and trimming were worked out from the DNA. This sample has about 230,000 clones, with about 90% found just once. This clone is a singleton in its sample. Self-reported history from a screening survey and questionnaire set each donor's cohort. CDR3 size: 14 residues. Germline V gives CDR1 GTSNPN, CDR2 SVGIG (reference sequence). J was trimmed by 4 bases and V by 3 bases; bases with no gene match: 3.

This chain joins TRBV30 and TRBJ2-5; 12 positions agree with TRBD2. The sequenced material came from PBMCs or T cells enriched from blood (not recorded which). This clonotype was obtained from a woman aged 45-65 years in a cohort exposed to, infected with or recovered from COVID-19 (not recorded which). The CDR3 is CAWRTSGGLETQYF. CDR3 sequence (DNA): TGTGCCTGGAGGACTAGCGGGGGTTTAGAGACCCAGTACTTC.